The clone carrying this T cell receptor (delta chain) was detected only a few times. This sequence is one base from a far larger clone and is likely a read error. This sample is part of a study of gamma-delta T cells after stem cell transplantation. Trimming cost V 5 bases and J 0 bases; bases outside gene matches: 17. Germline CDR1 and CDR2: GEAIGNYY and EKD. The CDR3 spans 18 residues. TCRdb made new clone calls on the RT-PCR reads using CATT. The repertoire has 1,700 or so delta-chain clones, about 4.2% of them found once; the top ten carry roughly 12%. The rearrangement joins TRDV2 to TRDJ1; 7 nucleotides line up with TRDD3. Sequencing used gamma-delta T cells. This sequence originates from a human donor. It is not recorded whose cells these are; they may come from a transplant donor. The CDR3, as DNA: TGTGCCTGTGGCTTTCTGTCCCGTGGGGGACCCGACACCGATAAACTCATCTTT. Translation: CACGFLSRGGPDTDKLIF.